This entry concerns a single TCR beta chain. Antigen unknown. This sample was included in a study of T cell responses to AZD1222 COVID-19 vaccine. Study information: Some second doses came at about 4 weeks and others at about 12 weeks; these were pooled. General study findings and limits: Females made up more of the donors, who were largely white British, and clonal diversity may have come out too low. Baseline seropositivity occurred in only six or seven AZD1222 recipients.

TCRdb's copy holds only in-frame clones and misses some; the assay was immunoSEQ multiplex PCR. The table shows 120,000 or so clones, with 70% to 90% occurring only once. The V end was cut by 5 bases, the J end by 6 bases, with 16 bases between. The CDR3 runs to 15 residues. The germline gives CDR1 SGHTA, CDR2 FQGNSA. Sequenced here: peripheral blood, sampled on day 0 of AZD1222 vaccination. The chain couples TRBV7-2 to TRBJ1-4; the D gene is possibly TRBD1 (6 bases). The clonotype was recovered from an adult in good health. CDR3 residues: CASSTKEGVDEKLFF. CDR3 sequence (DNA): TGTGCCAGCAGCACAAAGGAGGGGGTGGATGAAAAACTGTTTTTT.